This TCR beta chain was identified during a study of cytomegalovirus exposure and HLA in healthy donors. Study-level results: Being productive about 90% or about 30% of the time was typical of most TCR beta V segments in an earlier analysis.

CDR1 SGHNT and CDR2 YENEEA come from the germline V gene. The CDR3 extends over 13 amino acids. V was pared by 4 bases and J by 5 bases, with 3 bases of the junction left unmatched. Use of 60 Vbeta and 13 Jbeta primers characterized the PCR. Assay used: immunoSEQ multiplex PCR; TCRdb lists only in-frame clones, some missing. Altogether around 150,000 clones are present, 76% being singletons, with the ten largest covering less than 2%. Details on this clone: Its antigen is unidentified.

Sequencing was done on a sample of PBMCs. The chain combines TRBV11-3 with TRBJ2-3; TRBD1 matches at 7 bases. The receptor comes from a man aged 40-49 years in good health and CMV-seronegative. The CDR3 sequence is CASSWDSQDTQYF. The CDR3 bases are TGTGCCAGCAGCTGGGACAGCCAAGATACGCAGTATTTT.